One T cell receptor (beta chain) is described in this entry. Its specificity is not known. Sequencing used immunoSEQ multiplex PCR; TCRdb keeps in-frame clones, though not all of them. The sample includes some 110,000 clones, less than 90% seen only once; the top ten take 7.5%. Germline V gives CDR1 SGHAT, CDR2 FQNNGV. V dropped 8 bases and J dropped 5 bases, with 18 bases sitting between them. This CDR3 region has 15 residues. This record belongs to a study of T cell responses to AZD1222 COVID-19 vaccine. Study observations and caveats: Spike-specific TCRs gained breadth and depth after people received two AZD1222 doses.

This chain uses TRBV11-2 with TRBJ1-4; D not certain. The sequence came from an adult in good health. The specimen comprised peripheral blood, sampled on day 0 of AZD1222 vaccination. The CDR3 is CASALRGRINEKLFF. For the CDR3, the DNA is TGTGCCAGCGCTCTACGCGGGCGTATAAATGAAAAACTGTTTTTT.